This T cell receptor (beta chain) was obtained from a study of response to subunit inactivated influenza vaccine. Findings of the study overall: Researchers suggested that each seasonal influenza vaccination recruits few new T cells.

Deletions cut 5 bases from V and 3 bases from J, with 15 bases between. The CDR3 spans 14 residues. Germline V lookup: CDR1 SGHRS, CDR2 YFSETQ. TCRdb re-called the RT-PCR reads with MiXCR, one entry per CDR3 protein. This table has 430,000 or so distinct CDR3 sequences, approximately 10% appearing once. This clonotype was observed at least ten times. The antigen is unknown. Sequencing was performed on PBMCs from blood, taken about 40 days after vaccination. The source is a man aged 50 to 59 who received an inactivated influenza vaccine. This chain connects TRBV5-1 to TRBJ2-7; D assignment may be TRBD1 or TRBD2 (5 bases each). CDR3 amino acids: CASRSSGRNYEQYF. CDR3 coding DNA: TGCGCCAGCAGAAGCTCGGGACGCAACTACGAGCAGTACTTC.